This TCR beta chain was recovered during a study of Ad26.COV2.S vaccination and SARS-CoV-2 variants. Study-level information: By the intramuscular route, Ad26.COV2.S was given once, or twice 56 days apart.

Treatment: some 20 received Ad26.COV2.S at low or high dose, single or two shots; 5 received placebo; per-sample allocation not given. Day 63 after the first injection of vaccine or placebo was the sampling time. In Boston, the donor was an adult between 18-55 years of age. The data were produced by immunoSEQ multiplex PCR, yet TCRdb's version contains in-frame clones alone and is incomplete. Of 290,000 or so clones in the sample, approximately 87% were seen once. Germline V gene sequence: CDR1 MRHNA, CDR2 SNTAGT. This CDR3 region has 13 residues. V was pared by 5 bases and J by 3 bases, with 8 bases between.

The clonotype originates from a person between 18 and 60 years old who received the Ad26.COV2.S COVID-19 vaccine or a placebo. The V call is TRBV6-4, the J call TRBJ1-3; D is uncertain. This material consisted of peripheral blood, taken in a trial of Ad26.COV2.S vaccine versus placebo. The CDR3 protein is CASSQYHGNTIYF. CDR3 nucleotide sequence: TGTGCCAGCAGTCAATACCATGGAAACACCATATATTTT.